A selection of T cell receptor beta chains follows, all from one sample in a study of cytomegalovirus exposure and HLA in healthy donors. Libraries were prepared by immunoSEQ multiplex PCR; TCRdb keeps only in-frame clonotypes and omits some of them. The profile shows about 110,000 clones, about 76% of them singletons. The sequenced sample consisted of PBMCs. These receptors all come from a woman in her forties or fifties in good health and CMV-seropositive. The CDR3 runs from the conserved cysteine through the conserved F or W. The D gene is left open where the match is weak. Not every row has a clone size; where given, it reads once, few, many or a size class.

d_gene: .; abundance: .; v_gene: TRBV7-9; j_gene: TRBJ2-5; CDR3aa: CASSLHGEETQYF; CDR3nt: TGTGCCAGCAGCTTACACGGAGAAGAGACCCAGTACTTC
d_gene: TRBD1; abundance: .; v_gene: TRBV7-9; j_gene: TRBJ1-3; CDR3aa: CASSLGQALSGNTIYF; CDR3nt: TGTGCCAGCAGCCTAGGACAGGCCCTCTCTGGAAACACCATATATTTT
d_gene: TRBD2; abundance: .; v_gene: TRBV6-5; j_gene: TRBJ2-3; CDR3aa: CASSIAGGGTNTQYF; CDR3nt: TGTGCCAGCAGCATAGCGGGGGGGGGTACAAATACGCAGTATTTT
d_gene: TRBD2; abundance: .; v_gene: TRBV7-6; j_gene: TRBJ2-1; CDR3aa: CASSLAGLAGVGGNEQFF; CDR3nt: TGTGCCAGCAGCTTAGCGGGACTAGCGGGGGTCGGGGGGAATGAGCAGTTCTTC
d_gene: TRBD1; abundance: .; v_gene: TRBV19; j_gene: TRBJ2-4; CDR3aa: CASTAAEGQKNIQYF; CDR3nt: TGTGCCAGTACCGCCGCTGAGGGACAGAAAAACATTCAGTACTTC
d_gene: TRBD2; abundance: .; v_gene: TRBV5-1; j_gene: TRBJ2-3; CDR3aa: CASSLGLAGITDTQYF; CDR3nt: TGCGCCAGCAGCCTTGGACTAGCGGGGATCACAGATACGCAGTATTTT
d_gene: .; abundance: once; v_gene: TRBV18; j_gene: TRBJ1-5; CDR3aa: CASSPGMSNQPQHF; CDR3nt: TGTGCCAGCTCGCCCGGGATGAGCAATCAGCCCCAGCATTTT
d_gene: .; abundance: few; v_gene: TRBV5-5; j_gene: TRBJ2-2; CDR3aa: CASSFNPEGPWTGELFF; CDR3nt: TGTGCCAGCAGCTTTAACCCAGAGGGCCCTTGGACCGGGGAGCTGTTTTTT
d_gene: .; abundance: .; v_gene: TRBV11-1; j_gene: TRBJ1-1; CDR3aa: CASSLWQGRSEAFF; CDR3nt: TGTGCCAGCAGCTTATGGCAGGGAAGGTCTGAAGCTTTCTTT
d_gene: .; abundance: .; v_gene: TRBV6-1; j_gene: TRBJ1-1; CDR3aa: CASSGTGFQAFF; CDR3nt: TGTGCCAGCAGTGGGACGGGGTTTCAAGCTTTCTTT
d_gene: .; abundance: .; v_gene: TRBV9; j_gene: TRBJ2-6; CDR3aa: CASSPRQGGLSGANVLTF; CDR3nt: TGTGCCAGCAGCCCCCGACAGGGAGGTCTCTCAGGGGCCAACGTCCTGACTTTC
d_gene: TRBD1; abundance: .; v_gene: TRBV30; j_gene: TRBJ2-7; CDR3aa: CAWSPGQGVYEQYF; CDR3nt: TGTGCCTGGAGTCCGGGACAGGGGGTCTACGAGCAGTACTTC
d_gene: .; abundance: .; v_gene: TRBV5-1; j_gene: TRBJ1-2; CDR3aa: CASSLREGKGYYGYTF; CDR3nt: TGCGCCAGCAGCTTGAGAGAGGGAAAGGGATACTATGGCTACACCTTC
d_gene: .; abundance: .; v_gene: TRBV28; j_gene: TRBJ1-1; CDR3aa: CASMVQLLNTEAFF; CDR3nt: TGTGCCAGCATGGTACAGCTTTTGAACACTGAAGCTTTCTTT
d_gene: TRBD1; abundance: .; v_gene: TRBV2; j_gene: TRBJ1-4; CDR3aa: CASNIQGAAEKLFF; CDR3nt: TGTGCCAGCAATATACAGGGGGCGGCCGAAAAACTGTTTTTT
d_gene: .; abundance: .; v_gene: TRBV7-9; j_gene: TRBJ1-5; CDR3aa: CASSPLLGGNQPQHF; CDR3nt: TGTGCCAGCAGCCCGTTATTGGGGGGAAATCAGCCCCAGCATTTT
d_gene: .; abundance: .; v_gene: TRBV28; j_gene: TRBJ2-7; CDR3aa: CASSLQDSYEQYF; CDR3nt: TGTGCCAGCAGTTTACAGGATTCCTACGAGCAGTACTTC
d_gene: .; abundance: .; v_gene: TRBV7-8; j_gene: TRBJ2-2; CDR3aa: CASSLRQATNTGELFF; CDR3nt: TGTGCCAGCAGCCTTCGACAGGCTACGAACACCGGGGAGCTGTTTTTT
d_gene: .; abundance: once; v_gene: TRBV6-1; j_gene: TRBJ1-2; CDR3aa: CASSDFYGYTF; CDR3nt: TGTGCCAGCAGTGACTTCTATGGCTACACCTTC
d_gene: TRBD1; abundance: .; v_gene: TRBV19; j_gene: TRBJ1-1; CDR3aa: CASSIGRQGFTEAFF; CDR3nt: TGTGCCAGTAGTATAGGGAGACAGGGATTTACTGAAGCTTTCTTT
d_gene: .; abundance: .; v_gene: TRBV27; j_gene: TRBJ2-2; CDR3aa: CASSFFGAQGAGELFF; CDR3nt: TGTGCCAGCAGTTTCTTTGGGGCACAAGGCGCCGGGGAGCTGTTTTTT
d_gene: .; abundance: .; v_gene: TRBV27; j_gene: TRBJ2-7; CDR3aa: CASSSPRGLTYEQYF; CDR3nt: TGTGCCAGCAGTTCCCCCAGGGGTCTTACCTACGAGCAGTACTTC
d_gene: .; abundance: .; v_gene: TRBV19; j_gene: TRBJ2-1; CDR3aa: CASSPTFGSYNEQFF; CDR3nt: TGTGCCAGTAGTCCCACGTTCGGCTCCTACAATGAGCAGTTCTTC
d_gene: TRBD2; abundance: .; v_gene: TRBV7-2; j_gene: TRBJ2-4; CDR3aa: CASSLVAGGFKNIQYF; CDR3nt: TGTGCCAGCAGCTTAGTGGCGGGGGGATTCAAAAACATTCAGTACTTC
d_gene: TRBD1; abundance: .; v_gene: TRBV13; j_gene: TRBJ2-3; CDR3aa: CASSGDSTTDTQYF; CDR3nt: TGTGCCAGCAGTGGGGACAGTACTACAGATACGCAGTATTTT
d_gene: TRBD2; abundance: once; v_gene: TRBV6-5; j_gene: TRBJ2-5; CDR3aa: CASSRLAGETQYF; CDR3nt: TGTGCCAGCAGCCGACTAGCGGGAGAGACCCAGTACTTC
d_gene: .; abundance: .; v_gene: TRBV25-1; j_gene: TRBJ2-7; CDR3aa: CASSGAGLYEQYF; CDR3nt: TGTGCCAGCAGTGGAGCAGGGTTATACGAGCAGTACTTC
d_gene: TRBD1; abundance: .; v_gene: TRBV29-1; j_gene: TRBJ1-1; CDR3aa: CSFKLGQTNTEAFF; CDR3nt: TGCAGCTTCAAGTTGGGACAGACGAACACTGAAGCTTTCTTT
d_gene: .; abundance: .; v_gene: TRBV29-1; j_gene: TRBJ1-2; CDR3aa: CSVEDLREGLGYTF; CDR3nt: TGCAGCGTTGAAGATCTAAGGGAGGGTTTGGGCTACACCTTC
d_gene: .; abundance: .; v_gene: TRBV6-5; j_gene: TRBJ1-1; CDR3aa: CASSSSGRTEAFF; CDR3nt: TGTGCCAGCAGTTCGTCAGGGCGGACTGAAGCTTTCTTT
d_gene: .; abundance: .; v_gene: TRBV6-5; j_gene: TRBJ1-1; CDR3aa: CASNSRLGGGTEAFF; CDR3nt: TGTGCCAGCAACTCCAGACTCGGCGGGGGGACTGAAGCTTTCTTT
d_gene: .; abundance: .; v_gene: TRBV10-3; j_gene: TRBJ1-2; CDR3aa: CAISDPANYGYTF; CDR3nt: TGTGCCATCAGTGATCCGGCTAACTATGGCTACACCTTC
d_gene: .; abundance: .; v_gene: TRBV28; j_gene: TRBJ1-3; CDR3aa: CASSLLFTGVLSGNTIYF; CDR3nt: TGTGCCAGCAGTTTACTTTTTACAGGCGTTCTCTCTGGAAACACCATATATTTT
d_gene: .; abundance: .; v_gene: TRBV18; j_gene: TRBJ2-3; CDR3aa: CASSPRSGGTDTQYF; CDR3nt: TGTGCCAGCTCACCCCGCTCGGGGGGCACAGATACGCAGTATTTT